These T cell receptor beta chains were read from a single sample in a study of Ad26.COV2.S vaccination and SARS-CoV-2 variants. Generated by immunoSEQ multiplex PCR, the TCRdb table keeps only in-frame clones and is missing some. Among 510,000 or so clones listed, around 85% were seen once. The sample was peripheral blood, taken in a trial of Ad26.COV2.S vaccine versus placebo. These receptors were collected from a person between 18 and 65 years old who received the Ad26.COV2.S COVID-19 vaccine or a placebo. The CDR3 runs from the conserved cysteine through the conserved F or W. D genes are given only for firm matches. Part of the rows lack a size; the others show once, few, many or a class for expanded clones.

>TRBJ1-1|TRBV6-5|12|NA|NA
TGTGCCAGCAGTTCCCCCATAGCTGAAGCTTTCTTT
CASSSPIAEAFF
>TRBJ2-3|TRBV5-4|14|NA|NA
TGTGCCAGCACAAGCGGTAAGAGCACAGATACGCAGTATTTT
CASTSGKSTDTQYF
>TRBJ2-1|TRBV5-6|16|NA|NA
TGTGCCAGCAGCCCTGGAGCCTATCCAAGATACAATGAGCAGTTCTTC
CASSPGAYPRYNEQFF
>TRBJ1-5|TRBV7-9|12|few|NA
TGTGCCAGCAGCCTCCCTGAGCAGCCCCAGCATTTT
CASSLPEQPQHF
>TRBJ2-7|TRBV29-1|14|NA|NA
TGCAGCGCCAGCCATACAGGGATTGACGACGAGCAGTACTTC
CSASHTGIDDEQYF
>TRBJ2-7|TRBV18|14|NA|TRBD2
TGTGCCAGCTCACCGGCGACTAGCGGTAACGAGCAGTACTTC
CASSPATSGNEQYF
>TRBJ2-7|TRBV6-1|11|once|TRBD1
TGTGCCAGCGGGACAGGGAGTGAGCAGTACTTC
CASGTGSEQYF
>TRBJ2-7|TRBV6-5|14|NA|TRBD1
TGTGCCAGCAGGCCGGGACAGGGAAACTACGAGCAGTACTTC
CASRPGQGNYEQYF
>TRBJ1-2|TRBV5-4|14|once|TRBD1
TGTGCCAGCAGGGGGGCACAGGGGTTCTATGGCTACACCTTC
CASRGAQGFYGYTF
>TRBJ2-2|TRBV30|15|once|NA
TGTGCCCGGAGTGATCCTAGTGGGTACACCGGGGAGCTGTTTTTT
CARSDPSGYTGELFF
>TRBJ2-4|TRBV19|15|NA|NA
TGTGCCAGTCTTTCGATCGGCGCAGGGGCGGACATTCAGTACTTC
CASLSIGAGADIQYF
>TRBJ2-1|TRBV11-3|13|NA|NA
TGTGCCAGCAGCAGAGAGGCCCTAAATGAGCAGTTCTTC
CASSREALNEQFF
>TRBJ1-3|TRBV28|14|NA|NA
TGTGCCAGCAGCCTCAGTAGCTCTGGAAACACCATATATTTT
CASSLSSSGNTIYF
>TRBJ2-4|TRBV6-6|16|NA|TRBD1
TGTGCCACGGAGGACAGGGACAGACTAGCCAAAAACATTCAGTACTTC
CATEDRDRLAKNIQYF
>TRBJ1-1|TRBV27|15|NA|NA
TGTGCCAGCAGTTTGCAGGCCCACATGAACACTGAAGCTTTCTTT
CASSLQAHMNTEAFF
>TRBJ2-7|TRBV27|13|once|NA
TGTGCCAGCAGTTTCAGCTACTCCTACGAGCAGTACTTC
CASSFSYSYEQYF
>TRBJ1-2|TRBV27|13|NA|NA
TGTGCCAGCACCTCGACCTGGGGTAACGGCTACACCTTC
CASTSTWGNGYTF
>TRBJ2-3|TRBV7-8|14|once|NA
TGTGCCAGCAGCCCCCTGGGCTATACAGATACGCAGTATTTT
CASSPLGYTDTQYF
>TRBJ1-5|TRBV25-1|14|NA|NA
TGTGCCAGCAGTGAATTTCGCGTAAATCAGCCCCAGCATTTT
CASSEFRVNQPQHF
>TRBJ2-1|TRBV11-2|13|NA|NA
TGTGCCAGCAGCCGTGAAACCCAATATGAGCAGTTCTTC
CASSRETQYEQFF
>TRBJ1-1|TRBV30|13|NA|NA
TGTGCCTGGAGTTTGCACCGGGGAACTGAAGCTTTCTTT
CAWSLHRGTEAFF
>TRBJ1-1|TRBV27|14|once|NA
TGTGCCAGCAGTCCCGGACACGCGGGGACTGAAGCTTTCTTT
CASSPGHAGTEAFF
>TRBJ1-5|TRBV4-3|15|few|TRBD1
TGCGCCAGCAGCCTCACCCCAGGGGGACGCCAGCCCCAGCATTTT
CASSLTPGGRQPQHF
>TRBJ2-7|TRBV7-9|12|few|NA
TGTGCCAGCAGCTTAAACCTCTACGAGCAGTACTTC
CASSLNLYEQYF
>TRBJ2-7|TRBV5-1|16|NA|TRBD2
TGCGCCAGCAGCTTGGCCTCTAGCGGGGGGTTCTACGAGCAGTACTTC
CASSLASSGGFYEQYF
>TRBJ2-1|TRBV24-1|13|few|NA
TGTGCCACCAGTGACCCCAGGGCGAATGAGCAGTTCTTC
CATSDPRANEQFF
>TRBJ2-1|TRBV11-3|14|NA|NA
TGTGCCAGCAGCTTAGAGGGGGCCTACAATGAGCAGTTCTTC
CASSLEGAYNEQFF
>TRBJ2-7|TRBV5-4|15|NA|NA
TGTGCCAGCAGCTCCACCGGCCGCGTGTCCTACGAGCAGTACTTC
CASSSTGRVSYEQYF
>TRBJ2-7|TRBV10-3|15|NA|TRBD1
TGTGCCATCAGTGCCTACCGGGACAGGGGGACTGGGCAGTACTTC
CAISAYRDRGTGQYF
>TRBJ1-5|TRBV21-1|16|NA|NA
TGTGCCAGCAGCAAACTGGGCAGGGGGCCCTATCAGCCCCAGCATTTT
CASSKLGRGPYQPQHF
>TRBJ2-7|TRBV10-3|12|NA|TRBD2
TGTGCCACAGGACTAGGCCTCTACGAGCAGTACTTC
CATGLGLYEQYF
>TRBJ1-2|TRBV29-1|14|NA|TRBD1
TGCAGCGTTGAAGTTGGTCAGGGGGAGAGGGGCTACACCTTC
CSVEVGQGERGYTF
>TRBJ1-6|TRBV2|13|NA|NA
TGTGCCAGCAGTGTGGGGGCCAATTCACCCCTCCACTTT
CASSVGANSPLHF
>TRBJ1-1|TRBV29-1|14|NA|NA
TGCAGCGTTGTAAAGACAGGAGGGGGGACTGAAGCTTTCTTT
CSVVKTGGGTEAFF
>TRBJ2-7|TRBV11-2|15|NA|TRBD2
TGTGCCAGCAGCTCCTCTAGCGGGAGTGGGTACGAGCAGTACTTC
CASSSSSGSGYEQYF
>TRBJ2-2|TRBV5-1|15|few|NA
TGCGCCAGCAGCTTGGGCGGGGATAACACCGGGGAGCTGTTTTTT
CASSLGGDNTGELFF
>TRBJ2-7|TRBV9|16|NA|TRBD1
TGTGCCAGCAGCGTAGCCGGGACAGGGCTGTCGGAGGAGCAGTACTTC
CASSVAGTGLSEEQYF
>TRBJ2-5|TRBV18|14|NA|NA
TGTGCCAGCTCACCTCAGGCCTACCAAGAGACCCAGTACTTC
CASSPQAYQETQYF
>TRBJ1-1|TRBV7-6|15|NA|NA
TGTGCCAGCAGCTTAGAGGGCGGGTTCGGCACTGAAGCTTTCTTT
CASSLEGGFGTEAFF
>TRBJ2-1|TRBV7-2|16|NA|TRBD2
TGTGCCAGCAGCTTAGTAGGGACTAGCGGCTACAATGAGCAGTTCTTC
CASSLVGTSGYNEQFF
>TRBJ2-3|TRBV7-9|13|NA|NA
TGTGCCAGCAGCGCGGGGCTCACAGATACGCAGTATTTT
CASSAGLTDTQYF
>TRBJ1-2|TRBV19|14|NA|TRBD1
TGTGCCAGTAGTATCCGGGACAGGGACTATGGCTACACCTTC
CASSIRDRDYGYTF
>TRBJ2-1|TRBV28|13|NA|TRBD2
TGTGCCAGCAGAGATAGCGGGAACAATGAGCAGTTCTTC
CASRDSGNNEQFF
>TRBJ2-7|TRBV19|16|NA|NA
TGTGCCAGTAGTATTGGTTTCGGGGCGACAGACTACGAGCAGTACTTC
CASSIGFGATDYEQYF
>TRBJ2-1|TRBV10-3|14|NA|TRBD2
TGTGCCATCAGTGATGGCGGGAGCGGCTATGAGCAGTTCTTC
CAISDGGSGYEQFF